These 9 T cell receptor beta chains originate from one sample sequenced in a study of blood T cell repertoires in COVID-19. Measured with immunoSEQ multiplex PCR; TCRdb has only the in-frame clones, and not every one. The table records 6,000 to 8,000 clones, less than 85% of them present only once. Sequencing was performed on peripheral blood. All receptors derive from a human donor in a cohort sampled during active COVID-19.

The J gene is TRBJ1-2, the V gene TRBV6-6; D possibly corresponds to TRBD1 (5 bases). V was trimmed by 0 bases and J by 6 bases, leaving 11 bases between them. The germline V gene has CDR1 MNHNY and CDR2 SVGAGI (reference sequence). The CDR3 is made up of 14 amino acids. CDR3 protein: CASSYSEGADGYTF. CDR3 bases: TGTGCCAGCAGTTACTCGGAAGGGGCTGATGGCTACACCTTC.

The chain joins TRBV3-1 (or the pseudogene TRBV3-2) to TRBJ2-1; 8 nucleotides line up with TRBD2. Germline V gene data show CDR1 as LGHDT and CDR2 as YNNKEL (reference sequence). This CDR3 is built from 17 residues. V trimming: 1 base; J trimming: 3 bases; junction bases outside the gene matches: 8. Written as DNA, the CDR3 is TGTGCCAGCAGCCAAGGATTCGCAACTAGCGGCTACAATGAGCAGTTCTTC. This codes for CASSQGFATSGYNEQFF.

This clone is a singleton in its sample. The J gene is TRBJ1-2, the V gene TRBV27; 12 bases agree with TRBD1. The CDR3 is 16 amino acids. Germline trimming cut 2 bases from V and 7 bases from J; bases unmatched to any gene: 8. Germline values: CDR1 MNHEY, CDR2 SMNVEV (reference sequence). The CDR3 DNA sequence: TGTGCCAGCAGTTTAATACTCGGGACAGGGGGCGGTGGCTACACCTTC. This gives the protein CASSLILGTGGGGYTF.

The chain has TRBV14 and TRBJ2-2; 13 bases agree with TRBD2. The CDR3 consists of 17 residues. V lost 4 bases and J lost 5; bases outside the gene matches: 7. Germline CDR1 and CDR2: SGHDN and FVKESK. The CDR3 region has the DNA TGTGCCAGCAGCCTCCACGGACTAGCGGGAGTGACCGGGGAGCTGTTTTTT. Translating it yields CASSLHGLAGVTGELFF.

The chain couples TRBV11-2 to TRBJ2-4, with 11 bases fitting TRBD2. CDR3 length: 17 amino acids. V lost 5 bases, J lost 0 bases, and 6 bases stayed unmatched. Per the germline V gene, CDR1 is SGHAT and CDR2 is FQNNGV. The CDR3 loop is CASSPQLAGVAKNIQYF. The CDR3 DNA reads TGTGCCAGCAGCCCACAACTAGCGGGGGTAGCCAAAAACATTCAGTACTTC.

The V call is TRBV18, the J call TRBJ1-1; TRBD1 aligns across 9 bases. The V gene end was trimmed by 2 bases and the J gene end by 5 bases; junction bases not matched to a gene: 6. CDR1 and CDR2 from the germline V gene are KGHSH and LQKENI. The CDR3 is made up of 15 amino acids. The CDR3 coding sequence is TGTGCCAGCTCACCAACGGACAGGGGAGGGACTGAAGCTTTCTTT. Its protein product is CASSPTDRGGTEAFF.

This sequence joins TRBV28 and TRBJ1-4, with TRBD1 as a possible D gene (5 bases). Trimming stripped 6 bases from V and 3 bases from J, with 14 bases between. CDR1 is MDHEN and CDR2 is SYDVKM in the germline V gene. CDR3 length equals 15 residues. The CDR3 bases are TGTGCCAGCAGCTCCCGGGGGGGGGCTAATGAAAAACTGTTTTTT. This gives the protein CASSSRGGANEKLFF.

The rearrangement uses TRBV18 and TRBJ2-1; the D gene is possibly TRBD1 (6 bases). Germline CDR1 is KGHSH and CDR2 is LQKENI. The V and J ends lost 0 bases and 2 bases respectively, with 8 bases between them. The length of the CDR3 is 15 residues. The CDR3 is CASSPPGGAYNEQFF. For the CDR3, the DNA is TGTGCCAGCTCACCACCAGGGGGAGCCTACAATGAGCAGTTCTTC.

The chain couples TRBV3-1 (or the pseudogene TRBV3-2) to TRBJ1-2; TRBD1 matches at 9 bases. The CDR3 loop spans 14 amino acids. Trimming took 3 bases from V and 8 from J; bases not matched to a gene: 7. CDR1 and CDR2 from the germline V gene are LGHDT and YNNKEL (reference sequence). The CDR3 region is CASSHAQGAGGYTF. CDR3 DNA sequence: TGTGCCAGCAGCCACGCACAGGGGGCCGGAGGCTACACCTTC.